The 14 T cell receptor beta chains below were found in one sample sequenced in a study of cytomegalovirus exposure and HLA in healthy donors. The PCR made use of 60 Vbeta and 13 Jbeta primers. Repertoires were generated with immunoSEQ multiplex PCR, while TCRdb's copy carries only in-frame clones and drops some. The sample yields 90,000 to 120,000 clones, 82% seen once. The sequenced sample consisted of PBMCs. These receptors originate from a young man in good health and CMV-seropositive.

V usage is TRBV7-9 and J usage is TRBJ1-2; D is possibly TRBD1 (5 bases). CDR3 size: 17 residues. CDR1 SEHNR and CDR2 FQNEAQ come from the germline V gene (reference sequence). V was cut by 0 bases and J by 6 bases, with 20 bases left in between. CDR3 DNA sequence: TGTGCCAGCAGCTTAGCGGGAGGGGCCCCGAGACTGGATGGCTACACCTTC. Protein product: CASSLAGGAPRLDGYTF. The whole variable domain, filled in from reference TRBV7-9 and TRBJ1-2, reads DTGVSQNPRHKITKRGQNVTFRCDPISEHNRLYWYRQTLGQGPEFLTYFQNEAQLEKSRLLSDRFSAERPKGSFSTLEIQRTEQGDSAMYLCASSLAGGAPRLDGYTFGSGTRLTVV.

The V gene is TRBV5-1, the J gene TRBJ2-3; D is perhaps TRBD2 (6 bases). Trimming shortened V by 0 bases and J by 0 bases, and 8 bases separated the two germline ends. CDR3 length equals 15 residues. The germline V gene has CDR1 SGHRS and CDR2 YFSETQ. The CDR3 region is CASSLGGVSTDTQYF. CDR3 nucleotides: TGCGCCAGCAGCTTGGGCGGGGTTAGCACAGATACGCAGTATTTT.

The chain links TRBV6-1 to TRBJ1-2; 8 nucleotides line up with TRBD1. Trimming at V came to 4 bases and at J to 8 bases, leaving 12 bases not matched to a gene. The germline CDR1 and CDR2 sequences are MNHNS and SASEGT. CDR3 length: 15 residues. The CDR3: CASSVLLDREGGYTF. Here the CDR3 DNA reads TGTGCCAGCAGTGTCCTCCTGGACAGGGAGGGGGGCTACACCTTC.

This sequence joins TRBV28 and TRBJ2-5; 7 bases are shared with TRBD1. The J call is in doubt because the DNA end fits TRBJ2-7 better. The CDR3 is made up of 14 amino acids. Germline V gene sequence: CDR1 MDHEN, CDR2 SYDVKM. The CDR3 loop reads CASSFWDRTYEQYF. The DNA for the CDR3 is TGTGCCAGCAGTTTTTGGGACAGAACCTACGAGCAGTACTTC.

This chain joins TRBV4-1 and TRBJ2-5, with D maybe TRBD2 (5 bases). The germline CDR1 and CDR2 sequences are MGHRA and YSYEKL. The V and J ends lost 4 bases and 3 bases respectively, with 15 bases between them. The CDR3 is 15 residues long. CDR3 DNA: TGCGCCAGCAGCCCACCGGGAAATAGGGAAGAGACCCAGTACTTC. It codes for CASSPPGNREETQYF.

The gene calls are TRBV5-1 and TRBJ1-4; possibly TRBD1 for D (5 bases). The germline V and J ends were trimmed by 1 base and 7 bases, with 11 bases remaining between them. The CDR3 runs to 14 residues. The germline gives CDR1 SGHRS, CDR2 YFSETQ. The CDR3 DNA sequence: TGCGCCAGCAGCTTGCAGGGTGTAAGTGAAAAACTGTTTTTT. Residues: CASSLQGVSEKLFF.

The chain recombines TRBV9 with TRBJ2-7, with D possibly TRBD1 on 6 matching bases. The CDR3 contains 17 residues. Trimming took off 0 bases at V and 0 bases at J, with 16 bases between the two ends. Germline loops: CDR1 SGDLS, CDR2 YYNGEE. The CDR3 nucleotides are TGTGCCAGCAGCGTAGCCTTTGGGGACAAGAGCTCCTACGAGCAGTACTTC. Its translation: CASSVAFGDKSSYEQYF.

This sequence joins TRBV6-1 and TRBJ1-5; D not certain. Germline CDR1 MNHNS, CDR2 SASEGT. The CDR3 loop spans 15 amino acids. Trimming left V 1 base short and J 4 bases short, with 11 bases between. The CDR3 sequence: CASSEGPTPNQPQHF. CDR3 sequence (DNA): TGTGCCAGCAGTGAAGGGCCGACACCAAATCAGCCCCAGCATTTT.

The gene calls are TRBV2 and TRBJ2-1, with D possibly matching TRBD1 (6 bases). V shed 6 bases and J shed 7 bases, with 16 bases lying between them. Looked up from germline, CDR1 is SNHLY and CDR2 is FYNNEI. CDR3 length: 14 amino acids. The CDR3 DNA reads TGTGCCAGCAGCCTTAGGGGGAGCCAGAATGAGCAGTTCTTC. This gives the protein CASSLRGSQNEQFF.

This sequence joins TRBV7-3 and TRBJ1-5, with a possible D match to TRBD1 (6 bases). Between the trimmed V and J ends, which lost 4 bases and 0 bases, there was a span of 13 bases. CDR3 length: 16 residues. Germline loops: CDR1 SGHTA, CDR2 FQGTGA. CDR3 residues: CASSWTPTGSNQPQHF. The CDR3 DNA follows: TGTGCCAGCAGCTGGACCCCGACAGGTAGCAATCAGCCCCAGCATTTT.

With regard to this clone: One end of the junction does not line up with germline, which may come from a read error. The rearrangement uses TRBV6-4 and TRBJ2-6, with TRBD1 as a possible D gene (5 bases). Germline lookup yields CDR1 MRHNA and CDR2 SNTAGT. The CDR3 has 14 residues. The DNA for the CDR3 is TGTGCCAGCAGTGAGGGGTCTGGGGCCAACGGCCTGACTTTC. Protein: CASSEGSGANGLTF.

This clone was detected only once. The junction departs from germline at one end; a sequencing error may be responsible. The CDR3 bases are TGTTCCAGCAGCCCCCCTAGCGGGGGCCAAGAGACCCAGTACTTC. Translating it yields CSSSPPSGGQETQYF. The rearrangement links TRBV7-9 to TRBJ2-5; 10 nucleotides match TRBD2. Germline CDR1 SEHNR, CDR2 FQNEAQ (reference sequence). This CDR3 comprises 15 residues.

The rearrangement joins TRBV2 to TRBJ2-7; maybe TRBD1 (6 bases). Germline V lookup: CDR1 SNHLY, CDR2 FYNNEI. V was pared by 10 bases and J by 2 bases, with 12 bases between. The CDR3 has 12 residues. The CDR3 here is CAILGTTYEQYF. CDR3 bases: TGTGCCATCCTCGGGACAACCTACGAGCAGTACTTC.

The V gene is TRBV11-2, the J gene TRBJ2-1, with D possibly matching TRBD1 (6 bases). The length of the CDR3 is 12 residues. Germline lookup yields CDR1 SGHAT and CDR2 FQNNGV. V gave up 0 bases and J gave up 13 bases, with 10 bases separating them. This chain's CDR3 is CASSLDGGRQFF. The DNA for the CDR3 is TGTGCCAGCAGCTTAGATGGGGGCCGTCAGTTCTTC.